Presented here are 30 T cell receptor beta chains from one specimen sequenced in a study of T cells after yellow fever vaccination. Via MiXCR, TCRdb re-called the 5' RACE reads, giving one row per CDR3 protein. The data show approximately 450,000 distinct CDR3 sequences, with over 15% seen just once and over 15% held by the top ten. The sample was PBMCs, taken before the yellow fever booster vaccination. These TCRs come from a man aged 18 to 35 who received the YFV17D yellow fever vaccine.

The CDR3 DNA is TGTGCCAGCAGCGTGCGGACAGACAACACCGGGGAGCTGTTTTTT. The encoded protein is CASSVRTDNTGELFF. The chain couples TRBV9 to TRBJ2-2, with a tentative D call TRBD1 (6 bases). The CDR3 sequence is 15 residues long. Deletions cut 2 bases from V and 2 bases from J, with 10 bases between. CDR1 is SGDLS and CDR2 is YYNGEE in the germline V gene.

The chain couples TRBV30 to TRBJ2-1; TRBD1 is a possible D gene (6 bases). This CDR3 comprises 11 residues. V was clipped by 1 base and J by 14 bases, with 12 bases between them. Germline lookup yields CDR1 GTSNPN and CDR2 SVGIG (reference sequence). The CDR3 sequence: CAWSGGAGEFF. The DNA of the CDR3 is TGTGCCTGGAGTGGTGGGGCAGGGGAGTTCTTC.

This chain links TRBV15 with TRBJ2-7, with unresolved D. The germline gives CDR1 LNHNV, CDR2 YYDKDF (reference sequence). The germline V and J ends were trimmed by 0 bases and 7 bases, with 13 bases remaining between them. This CDR3 has 14 residues. The CDR3 bases are TGTGCCACCAGCAGAGACCTGGCCTCGAGAGAGCAGTACGTC. The encoded protein is CATSRDLASREQYV.

In its sample, this clonotype was seen a few times. V gene TRBV7-9 combines with J gene TRBJ1-2, with D unclear. Germline lookup yields CDR1 SEHNR and CDR2 FQNEAQ (reference sequence). Deletions cut 1 base from V and 0 bases from J, with 9 bases between. The CDR3 is 15 amino acids. CDR3 loop: CASSLVAIANYGYTF. CDR3 DNA: TGTGCCAGCAGCTTAGTCGCGATAGCTAACTATGGCTACACCTTC. The full variable domain, in which reference TRBV7-9 and TRBJ1-2 provide the parts outside the CDR3, is DTGVSQNPRHKITKRGQNVTFRCDPISEHNRLYWYRQTLGQGPEFLTYFQNEAQLEKSRLLSDRFSAERPKGSFSTLEIQRTEQGDSAMYLCASSLVAIANYGYTFGSGTRLTVV.

This clonotype was counted only a few times. The chain combines TRBV7-9 with TRBJ2-7, with 8 bases matching TRBD2. The CDR3 consists of 16 residues. CDR1 and CDR2 (germline): SEHNR, FQNEAQ (reference sequence). Trimming took 1 base from V and 1 from J; bases not matched to a gene: 6. DNA for the CDR3: TGTGCCAGCAGCTTAGAACCGGGACTAGGATCCTACGAGCAGTACGTC. This translates into CASSLEPGLGSYEQYV.

In its sample, this clonotype was seen a few times. The chain joins TRBV6-5 to TRBJ2-2; 10 nucleotides line up with TRBD1. The CDR3 loop spans 18 amino acids. V lost 2 bases and J lost 0; bases outside the gene matches: 6. In germline, CDR1 is MNHEY, CDR2 SVGAGI. The CDR3 bases are TGTGCCAGCAGTTACACCGGGACAGGGGTCGCGAACACCGGGGAGCTGTTTTTT. Its protein product is CASSYTGTGVANTGELFF.

V usage is TRBV15 and J usage is TRBJ2-3; the D is unclear. Trimming took 4 bases from V and 0 from J, leaving 11 bases between them. CDR1 LNHNV and CDR2 YYDKDF come from the germline V gene (reference sequence). The CDR3 is 15 residues long. CDR3 in DNA: TGTGCCACCAGCATAATAGGGCCCAGCACAGATACGCAGTATTTT. Its translation is CATSIIGPSTDTQYF.

This clonotype occurred a few times. This chain joins TRBV10-3 and TRBJ1-5, with unresolved D. The germline gives CDR1 ENHRY, CDR2 SYGVKD. The CDR3 is made up of 13 amino acids. With 0 bases removed from V and 6 bases from J, the gap between germline ends came to 6 bases. CDR3 residues: CAISESQSQPQHF. The DNA for the CDR3 is TGTGCCATCAGTGAGTCGCAGAGTCAGCCCCAGCATTTT.

The chain employs TRBV6-2 or TRBV6-3 and TRBJ2-1; 7 bases map to TRBD2. The V gene's germline CDR1 is MNHEY and CDR2 SVGEGT. V lost 3 bases to trimming and J lost 10 bases; unmatched junction nucleotides: 15. This CDR3 is built from 16 residues. The CDR3 region has the DNA TGTGCCAGCAGTTATGAGGCGGGGGAACGCCATGGAGAGCAGTTCTTC. Translated, it gives CASSYEAGERHGEQFF.

This clonotype was observed a few times. The chain joins TRBV5-6 to TRBJ2-1; 12 bases agree with TRBD2. After removal of 0 bases from V and 2 bases from J, the junction contained 3 bases not matched to a gene. Per the germline V gene, CDR1 is SGHDT and CDR2 is YYEEEE. This CDR3 comprises 17 residues. CDR3 nucleotide sequence: TGTGCCAGCAGCTTGGATCCTAGCGGGGGGGCCTACAATGAGCAGTTCTTC. This codes for CASSLDPSGGAYNEQFF.

The V gene is TRBV18, the J gene TRBJ2-7; D remains unclear. V was clipped by 3 bases and J by 4 bases, with 13 bases between them. The CDR3 runs 14 residues. Per germline, CDR1 KGHSH and CDR2 LQKENI. CDR3 in amino acids: CASSPHEDGYEQYF. For the CDR3, the DNA is TGTGCCAGCTCACCCCACGAAGACGGATACGAGCAGTACTTC.

The gene calls are TRBV7-2 and TRBJ1-2; D gene uncertain. V was shortened by 4 bases and J by 3 bases, with 9 bases between the two germline ends. The CDR3 has 13 amino acids. Per the germline V gene, CDR1 is SGHTA and CDR2 is FQGNSA. CDR3 sequence: CASSSLGHYGYTF. CDR3 nucleotides: TGTGCCAGCAGCTCTCTGGGCCACTATGGCTACACCTTC.

V usage is TRBV7-6 and J usage is TRBJ1-2; 9 bases match TRBD1. J gave up 4 bases and V 5 bases, and 5 bases lay outside the gene matches. Germline values: CDR1 SGHVS, CDR2 FNYEAQ. The CDR3 totals 14 residues. CDR3 DNA: TGTGCCAGCAGCCAGACAGGGGGGGTCTATGGCTACACCTTC. Amino acids: CASSQTGGVYGYTF.

This clonotype has only a few counts. J is TRBJ2-7 and V is TRBV29-1; either TRBD1 or TRBD2 may fit D (5 bases each). This CDR3 is 14 amino acids long. The germline CDR1 and CDR2 sequences are SQVTM and ANQGSEA. V lost 2 bases and J 2 bases, leaving 13 bases between the germline ends. As DNA, the CDR3 is TGCAGCGTTGAAAGAACGGGACGGCCCTACGAGCAGTACTTC. Translating it yields CSVERTGRPYEQYF.

This CDR3 reads CSAVEARDTQYF. CDR3 DNA: TGCAGCGCCGTCGAGGCTCGGGATACGCAGTATTTT. The rearrangement joins TRBV29-1 to TRBJ2-3, with D unclear. Deletions cut 7 bases from V and 6 bases from J, with 14 bases between. The CDR3 totals 12 residues. Germline CDR1 is SQVTM and CDR2 is ANQGSEA.

This clonotype has just a few counts. V usage is TRBV6-6 and J usage is TRBJ2-7, with D tentatively TRBD2 (6 bases). This CDR3 has 14 residues. Between the trimmed V and J ends, which lost 4 bases and 3 bases, there was a span of 13 bases. Looked up from germline, CDR1 is MNHNY and CDR2 is SVGAGI (reference sequence). This CDR3 is CASSFLGGGYEQYV. CDR3 bases: TGTGCCAGCAGTTTTCTCGGGGGTGGCTACGAGCAGTACGTC.

The sample holds a few counts of this clonotype. V usage is TRBV29-1 and J usage is TRBJ2-7, with D unclear. Trimming pared 8 bases from V and 0 bases from J, leaving 14 bases between. Germline V gene sequence: CDR1 SQVTM, CDR2 ANQGSEA. This CDR3 spans 13 amino acids. CDR3 amino acids: CSFLGVPSYEQYF. DNA for the CDR3: TGCAGCTTTCTGGGTGTCCCCTCCTACGAGCAGTACTTC.

This clonotype was picked up one time. V gene TRBV11-2 combines with J gene TRBJ2-1, with a weak D call TRBD2 (5 bases). The germline V and J ends were trimmed by 7 bases and 4 bases, with 17 bases remaining between them. The CDR3 loop spans 15 amino acids. Germline V lookup: CDR1 SGHAT, CDR2 FQNNGV. The CDR3 sequence is CASTLRRAAYNEQFF. As DNA, the CDR3 is TGTGCCAGCACCCTGCGGCGGGCCGCGTACAATGAGCAGTTCTTC.

V and J are TRBV20-1 and TRBJ1-2; 12 positions match TRBD1. V dropped 3 bases and J dropped 2; count of bases not matched to a gene: 4. Germline loops: CDR1 DFQATT, CDR2 SNEGSKA (reference sequence). This CDR3 has 15 amino acids. CDR3 amino acids: CSASGTGGLNYGYTF. In DNA, the CDR3 is TGCAGTGCTAGTGGGACAGGGGGCCTCAACTATGGCTACACCTTC.

This clonotype was observed many times. The V and J genes are TRBV29-1 and TRBJ1-5, with 12 bases matching TRBD1. Unmatched junction bases numbered 2, after V lost 6 bases and J lost 5 bases. Germline V lookup: CDR1 SQVTM, CDR2 ANQGSEA. The length of the CDR3 is 13 residues. The CDR3 is CSVGTGGHQPQHF. The CDR3 nucleotides read TGCAGCGTCGGGACAGGGGGCCATCAGCCCCAGCATTTT.

V is TRBV5-1 and J is TRBJ2-5; D is tentatively TRBD1 or TRBD2 (6 bases each). Germline CDR1 and CDR2: SGHRS and YFSETQ. This CDR3 comprises 16 residues. V was trimmed by 7 bases and J by 2 bases, leaving 21 bases between them. The CDR3 sequence is CASALSPGGGQETQYF. The CDR3 DNA reads TGCGCCAGCGCCCTCTCCCCCGGGGGCGGTCAAGAGACCCAGTACTTC.

This clonotype occurred a few times. The chain couples TRBV2 to TRBJ2-7; D gene unclear. The ends were cut back, 3 bases at V and 6 bases at J, with 12 bases in the middle. The length of the CDR3 is 13 residues. The germline CDR1 and CDR2 sequences are SNHLY and FYNNEI. For the CDR3, the DNA is TGTGCCAGCAGTGAGTCCCCCAGTTCCGAGCAGTACGTC. It is translated as CASSESPSSEQYV.

The CDR3 DNA follows: TGCAGTGCCCCTCTGACTACCGGCTCGTACAATGAGCAGTTCTTC. This sequence encodes CSAPLTTGSYNEQFF. The chain recombines TRBV20-1 with TRBJ2-1, with D possibly matching TRBD2 (5 bases). The V and J ends lost 6 bases and 4 bases respectively, with 19 bases between them. CDR1 is DFQATT, CDR2 SNEGSKA, per germline (reference sequence). The CDR3 has 15 residues.

On this clonotype itself: A much larger clone differs from this one at a single base, so this may be a read error. The chain recombines TRBV4-3 with TRBJ2-3; 12 bases map to TRBD2. In germline, CDR1 is LGHNA, CDR2 YSLEER. This CDR3 is built from 15 residues. With V trimmed by 4 bases and J by 2 bases, 1 base remained unmatched. CDR3 sequence reads: CASSRTSGDTDTQYF. CDR3 DNA sequence: TGCGCCAGCAGCCGGACTAGCGGGGACACAGATACGCAGTATTTT.

The chain carries TRBV7-8 and TRBJ1-1, with TRBD1 matching 8 bases. The J segment lost 3 bases and the V segment lost 5 bases, leaving 8 bases of the junction unmatched. This CDR3 is 15 amino acids long. The germline gives CDR1 SGHVS, CDR2 FQNEAQ. CDR3 DNA: TGTGCCAGCAGCCAGGTTCGGACAGGGCACACTGAAGCTTTCTTT. This sequence encodes CASSQVRTGHTEAFF.

This clonotype showed up just a few times. The genes are TRBV3-2 and TRBJ2-1; the table's D call, TRBD2, has no DNA check behind it. TRBV3-2 is annotated as a pseudogene. The CDR3 is 15 residues long. CDR3 region: CASSQVAGASNEQFF. In DNA, the CDR3 is TGTGCCAGCAGCCAGGTAGCGGGGGCCTCGAATGAGCAGTTCTTC.

This clonotype appeared many times. The V call is TRBV5-5, the J call TRBJ2-6, with D perhaps TRBD1 (6 bases). In germline, CDR1 is SGHKS, CDR2 YYEKEE (reference sequence). Trimming left V 2 bases short and J 1 base short, with 19 bases between. The CDR3 length is 19 residues. The CDR3 here is CASSLSPHPRGSGANVLTF. CDR3 sequence (DNA): TGTGCCAGCAGCTTATCACCCCACCCTAGGGGGTCTGGGGCCAACGTCCTGACTTTC. The full variable domain, completed using reference TRBV5-5 and TRBJ2-6, is DAGVTQSPTHLIKTRGQQVTLRCSPISGHKSVSWYQQVLGQGPQFIFQYYEKEERGRGNFPDRFSARQFPNYSSELNVNALLLGDSALYLCASSLSPHPRGSGANVLTFGAGSRLTVL.

This clonotype was counted only a few times. The chain combines TRBV20-1 with TRBJ2-2; 8 nucleotides align to TRBD2. With 3 bases clipped from V and 5 bases from J, the junction kept 2 bases outside the gene matches. The CDR3 runs to 13 residues. Germline CDR1 reads DFQATT; CDR2 reads SNEGSKA (reference sequence). This chain's CDR3 is CSASSGVTGELFF. The CDR3 nucleotides are TGCAGTGCTAGTAGCGGGGTTACCGGGGAGCTGTTTTTT.

This clonotype was picked up a small number of times. The chain is built from TRBV5-6 and TRBJ2-2; TRBD1 matches 8 bases. The CDR3 has 16 residues. CDR1 is SGHDT and CDR2 is YYEEEE in the germline V gene. J gave up 0 bases and V 4 bases, and 5 bases lay outside the gene matches. CDR3 region: CASSPDRGANTGELFF. The DNA for the CDR3 is TGTGCCAGCAGCCCCGACAGGGGCGCGAACACCGGGGAGCTGTTTTTT.

J is TRBJ1-2 and V is TRBV6-5; D not certain. Germline V CDR1 and CDR2: MNHEY, SVGAGI. This CDR3 comprises 14 residues. Between the trimmed V and J ends, which lost 6 bases and 1 base, there was a span of 12 bases. CDR3 region: CASRLDGFNYGYTF. CDR3 nucleotides: TGTGCCAGCAGGCTTGACGGGTTTAACTATGGCTACACCTTC.